Shown below are 14 T cell receptor beta chains from a single sample sequenced in a study of T-cell reconstitution after alpha-beta-depleted transplantation in children (dated by TCRdb to between 2015 and 2016). The library was built by means of PCR. Sequenced on an Illumina HiSeq 2500. TCR library preparation used molecular barcoding, with unique molecular identifiers applied to normalize quantification of the TCRbeta repertoire. The public reads were quality trimmed at Q25 with fastp and then assembled into clones with MiXCR by TCRdb, keeping productive beta chains. For every CDR3 protein sequence, its rows merge into one entry that carries the most common genes and DNA. This sample has around 360,000 distinct CDR3 sequences in its table, and 10% of those were observed once. Approximately 2.3% of the sample is held by the ten biggest clonotypes. The input for sequencing was PBMCs from the stem cell graft donor, taken from the stem cell graft. The receptors derive from a human donor who donated a stem cell graft to a child with acute lymphoblastic leukemia.

This clonotype was detected ten times or more. The rearrangement links TRBV10-3 to TRBJ2-3; 7 bases align to TRBD2. CDR3 size: 15 residues. The junction had 10 bases not matched to a gene; V was cut back by 5 bases and J by 5 bases. CDR1 is ENHRY, CDR2 SYGVKD, per germline. The CDR3 nucleotides are TGTGCCATCAGTAGCCTAGCGGAGGGTAAAGATACGCAGTATTTT. Amino acid sequence: CAISSLAEGKDTQYF.

As DNA, the CDR3 is TGTGCCAGCAGTAACCTAGCGGGAGTCGGGTCCGGGGAGCTGTTTTTT. It specifies CASSNLAGVGSGELFF. This chain uses TRBV27 with TRBJ2-2; 10 bases line up with TRBD2. Germline loops: CDR1 MNHEY, CDR2 SMNVEV (reference sequence). Germline trimming cut 5 bases from V and 6 bases from J; bases unmatched to any gene: 9. The CDR3 is 16 residues long.

A few counts support this clonotype. This chain uses TRBV7-9 with TRBJ2-1, with D unresolved. V lost 7 bases to trimming and J lost 6 bases, with 10 bases between them. The CDR3 extends over 12 amino acids. Looked up from germline, CDR1 is SEHNR and CDR2 is FQNEAQ (reference sequence). For the CDR3, the DNA is TGTGCCAGCACAGCAGGTGGCAATGAGCAGTTCTTC. It is translated as CASTAGGNEQFF. Full variable domain (missing parts from reference TRBV7-9 and TRBJ2-1): DTGVSQNPRHKITKRGQNVTFRCDPISEHNRLYWYRQTLGQGPEFLTYFQNEAQLEKSRLLSDRFSAERPKGSFSTLEIQRTEQGDSAMYLCASTAGGNEQFFGPGTRLTVL.

This rearrangement joins TRBV20-1 to TRBJ2-7, with D unresolved. This CDR3 contains 11 residues. Trimming took off 1 base at V and 7 bases at J, with 8 bases between the two ends. Germline CDR1 DFQATT, CDR2 SNEGSKA (reference sequence). CDR3 in amino acids: CSARVGWEQYF. Here the CDR3 DNA reads TGCAGTGCTAGAGTAGGGTGGGAGCAGTACTTC.

This clonotype has a count of ten or more. The V and J genes are TRBV28 and TRBJ2-7; TRBD1 might be the D (5 bases). Germline CDR1 is MDHEN and CDR2 is SYDVKM. The CDR3 sequence is 17 residues long. Trimming removed 2 bases from V and 4 bases from J, with 21 bases in between. In nucleotides, the CDR3 is TGTGCCAGCAGTTTAGGCCAGGGCGACCAGCATTTTTACGAGCAGTACTTC. It encodes CASSLGQGDQHFYEQYF.

The V and J genes are TRBV3-1 and TRBJ2-1, with D tentatively TRBD2 (6 bases). This CDR3 contains 20 residues. V was clipped by 4 bases and J by 4 bases, with 29 bases between them. The germline V gene has CDR1 LGHDT and CDR2 YNNKEL (reference sequence). This chain's CDR3 is CASSPRLSAGSPDQYNEQFF. The CDR3 DNA reads as TGTGCCAGCAGCCCGCGCCTCTCCGCGGGAAGTCCGGACCAGTACAATGAGCAGTTCTTC.

This clonotype has just a few counts. This chain uses TRBV27 with TRBJ2-2; no firm D call. Germline V gene lookup returns CDR1 MNHEY and CDR2 SMNVEV (reference sequence). V was trimmed by 4 bases and J by 7 bases, leaving 16 bases between them. There are 15 residues in the CDR3. This CDR3 reads CASSSFQQSGGELFF. DNA for the CDR3: TGTGCCAGCAGTTCCTTTCAGCAAAGTGGCGGGGAGCTGTTTTTT.

V usage is TRBV29-1 and J usage is TRBJ1-6; weak D call: TRBD1 (5 bases). CDR1 SQVTM and CDR2 ANQGSEA come from the germline V gene. V lost 1 base to trimming and J lost 9 bases, with 10 bases between them. The CDR3 contains 13 residues. In nucleotides, the CDR3 is TGCAGCGTTGAAGCGGGACGCGGTTCACCCCTCCACTTT. Encoded protein: CSVEAGRGSPLHF.

The rearrangement links TRBV4-3 to TRBJ2-1, with 13 bases lining up with TRBD2. This CDR3 region has 17 residues. Germline V lookup: CDR1 LGHNA, CDR2 YSLEER. V was pared by 3 bases and J by 5 bases, with 7 bases of the junction left unmatched. The CDR3 region has the DNA TGCGCCAGCAGCCAGGGGGGACTAGCGGGACCGGACAATGAGCAGTTCTTC. Translation gives CASSQGGLAGPDNEQFF.

This clonotype was seen a handful of times. This chain joins TRBV5-5 and TRBJ2-1; the match to TRBD1 covers 9 bases. CDR1 SGHKS and CDR2 YYEKEE come from the germline V gene (reference sequence). Unmatched junction bases numbered 4, after V lost 0 bases and J lost 0 bases. CDR3 size: 17 residues. The CDR3 loop reads CASSLAGTGSSYNEQFF. DNA for the CDR3: TGTGCCAGCAGCTTGGCCGGGACAGGGAGCTCCTACAATGAGCAGTTCTTC.

The sample holds a few counts of this clonotype. V and J are TRBV4-1 and TRBJ2-3; D may be TRBD2 (5 bases). The V end was cut by 4 bases, the J end by 0 bases, with 14 bases between. The CDR3 runs to 16 residues. Germline V gene lookup returns CDR1 MGHRA and CDR2 YSYEKL. The CDR3 DNA sequence: TGCGCCAGCAGCCCACCACTACAGCGGAGCACAGATACGCAGTATTTT. Translating gives CASSPPLQRSTDTQYF.

The chain links TRBV20-1 to TRBJ2-2; the D gene is possibly TRBD1 (6 bases). CDR1 DFQATT and CDR2 SNEGSKA come from the germline V gene (reference sequence). CDR3 length: 16 residues. Trimming took 6 bases from V and 2 from J, leaving 19 bases between them. The CDR3, as DNA: TGCAGTGCGAGTCCCGGGACACCCTTTAACACCGGGGAGCTGTTTTTT. Translating gives CSASPGTPFNTGELFF.

This clonotype came up a few times. V gene TRBV10-3 combines with J gene TRBJ1-5; D may be TRBD1 (5 bases). Per the germline V gene, CDR1 is ENHRY and CDR2 is SYGVKD. The CDR3 has 13 amino acids. V gave up 4 bases and J gave up 1 base, with 5 bases separating them. The CDR3 coding sequence is TGTGCCATCAGTGGGGACAGCAATCAGCCCCAGCATTTT. It is translated as CAISGDSNQPQHF.

This clonotype was recorded many times. For the CDR3, the DNA is TGTGCCAGCAGTTTCGTGGCGACAGGTAATCAGCCCCAGCATTTT. Translating gives CASSFVATGNQPQHF. The rearrangement links TRBV27 to TRBJ1-5, with D possibly being TRBD1 (6 bases). This CDR3 is 15 amino acids long. V was cut by 3 bases and J by 4 bases, with 13 bases left in between. Germline V gene sequence: CDR1 MNHEY, CDR2 SMNVEV (reference sequence).